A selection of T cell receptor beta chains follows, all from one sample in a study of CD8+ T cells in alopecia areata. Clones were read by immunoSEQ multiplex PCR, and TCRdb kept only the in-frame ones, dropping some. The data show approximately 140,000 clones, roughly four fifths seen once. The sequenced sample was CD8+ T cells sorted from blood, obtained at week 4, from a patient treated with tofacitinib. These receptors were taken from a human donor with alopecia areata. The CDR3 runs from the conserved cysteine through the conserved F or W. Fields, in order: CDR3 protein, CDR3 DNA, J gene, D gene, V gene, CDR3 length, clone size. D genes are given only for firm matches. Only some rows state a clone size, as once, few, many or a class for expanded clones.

cdr3_aa: CASGLAVMGQDYGYTF
cdr3_nt: TGTGCCAGCGGTTTGGCGGTGATGGGACAGGACTATGGCTACACCTTC
j_call: TRBJ1-2
d_call: TRBD1
v_call: TRBV7-9
cdr3_length: 16
clone_size: NA

cdr3_aa: CASSSWGAGDDNEQFF
cdr3_nt: TGTGCCAGCAGCTCCTGGGGAGCGGGGGATGACAATGAGCAGTTCTTC
j_call: TRBJ2-1
d_call: TRBD2
v_call: TRBV4-2
cdr3_length: 16
clone_size: NA

cdr3_aa: CASSGNGMNTEAFF
cdr3_nt: TGCGCCAGCAGCGGAAACGGGATGAACACTGAAGCTTTCTTT
j_call: TRBJ1-1
d_call: NA
v_call: TRBV5-1
cdr3_length: 14
clone_size: few

cdr3_aa: CASSVVSGGFDTQYF
cdr3_nt: TGTGCCAGCAGCGTAGTGAGCGGGGGTTTTGATACGCAGTATTTT
j_call: TRBJ2-3
d_call: TRBD2
v_call: TRBV9
cdr3_length: 15
clone_size: once

cdr3_aa: CASSFTSGDYEQYF
cdr3_nt: TGTGCCAGCAGCTTCACGTCTGGGGACTACGAGCAGTACTTC
j_call: TRBJ2-7
d_call: NA
v_call: TRBV7-2
cdr3_length: 14
clone_size: NA

cdr3_aa: CASNRPGQSRYEQYF
cdr3_nt: TGTGCCAGCAACCGCCCCGGACAGTCGCGCTACGAGCAGTACTTC
j_call: TRBJ2-7
d_call: NA
v_call: TRBV5-4
cdr3_length: 15
clone_size: once

cdr3_aa: CASSVAGDYGYGYTF
cdr3_nt: TGTGCCAGCAGCGTTGCTGGGGATTACGGCTATGGCTACACCTTC
j_call: TRBJ1-2
d_call: NA
v_call: TRBV5-6
cdr3_length: 15
clone_size: NA

cdr3_aa: CASSSAEETQYF
cdr3_nt: TGTGCCTCTTCTAGCGCCGAAGAGACCCAGTACTTC
j_call: TRBJ2-5
d_call: NA
v_call: TRBV30
cdr3_length: 12
clone_size: NA

cdr3_aa: CSVRTGLDQPQHF
cdr3_nt: TGCAGCGTACGGACAGGGCTCGATCAGCCCCAGCATTTT
j_call: TRBJ1-5
d_call: TRBD1
v_call: TRBV29-1
cdr3_length: 13
clone_size: NA

cdr3_aa: CASSDLVRGNTGELFF
cdr3_nt: TGTGCCAGCAGCGACCTGGTCAGGGGGAACACCGGGGAGCTGTTTTTT
j_call: TRBJ2-2
d_call: NA
v_call: TRBV7-9
cdr3_length: 16
clone_size: NA

cdr3_aa: CATSRDSRRNTEAFF
cdr3_nt: TGTGCCACCAGCAGAGATTCACGGAGAAACACTGAAGCTTTCTTT
j_call: TRBJ1-1
d_call: NA
v_call: TRBV15
cdr3_length: 15
clone_size: NA

cdr3_aa: CASSYTSTTHEQYF
cdr3_nt: TGTGCCAGCAGTTACACCTCGACGACCCACGAGCAGTACTTC
j_call: TRBJ2-7
d_call: NA
v_call: TRBV27
cdr3_length: 14
clone_size: NA

cdr3_aa: CASSQAGTEAFF
cdr3_nt: TGTGCCAGCAGCCAAGCAGGGACTGAAGCTTTCTTT
j_call: TRBJ1-1
d_call: NA
v_call: TRBV4-2
cdr3_length: 12
clone_size: NA

cdr3_aa: CASSPLEELSQETQYF
cdr3_nt: TGTGCCAGCTCACCCCTAGAGGAGTTATCCCAAGAGACCCAGTACTTC
j_call: TRBJ2-5
d_call: NA
v_call: TRBV18
cdr3_length: 16
clone_size: NA

cdr3_aa: CAISPKLAGGPREQYF
cdr3_nt: TGTGCCATCAGTCCAAAGCTAGCGGGGGGGCCCCGCGAGCAGTACTTC
j_call: TRBJ2-7
d_call: TRBD2
v_call: TRBV10-3
cdr3_length: 16
clone_size: few

cdr3_aa: CATSRDLGRVEDTQYF
cdr3_nt: TGTGCCACCAGCAGAGATCTCGGCAGGGTGGAGGATACGCAGTATTTT
j_call: TRBJ2-3
d_call: NA
v_call: TRBV15
cdr3_length: 16
clone_size: once

cdr3_aa: CASSPETGHSGNTIYF
cdr3_nt: TGCGCCAGCAGCCCCGAGACAGGGCACTCTGGAAACACCATATATTTT
j_call: TRBJ1-3
d_call: TRBD1
v_call: TRBV4-1
cdr3_length: 16
clone_size: NA

cdr3_aa: CASSLSSGVAEQYF
cdr3_nt: TGTGCCAGTAGTTTGAGTAGCGGGGTCGCCGAGCAGTACTTC
j_call: TRBJ2-7
d_call: TRBD2
v_call: TRBV19
cdr3_length: 14
clone_size: NA

cdr3_aa: CASSYNGDSNTDTQYF
cdr3_nt: TGTGCCAGCAGTTACAACGGGGACAGCAACACAGATACGCAGTATTTT
j_call: TRBJ2-3
d_call: TRBD1
v_call: TRBV6-6
cdr3_length: 16
clone_size: few

cdr3_aa: CASSEDRGRETQYF
cdr3_nt: TGTGCCAGCAGTGAGGACAGGGGGAGAGAGACCCAGTACTTC
j_call: TRBJ2-5
d_call: TRBD1
v_call: TRBV27
cdr3_length: 14
clone_size: NA

cdr3_aa: CATSLAGVYNEQFF
cdr3_nt: TGTGCCACCTCACTAGCGGGGGTTTACAATGAGCAGTTCTTC
j_call: TRBJ2-1
d_call: TRBD2
v_call: TRBV19
cdr3_length: 14
clone_size: NA

cdr3_aa: CASSPPLAYEQFF
cdr3_nt: TGTGCCAGCAGTCCCCCGCTAGCTTATGAGCAGTTCTTC
j_call: TRBJ2-1
d_call: NA
v_call: TRBV27
cdr3_length: 13
clone_size: NA

cdr3_aa: CASSTQSGQDTGELFF
cdr3_nt: TGCGCCAGCAGTACCCAATCTGGACAGGATACCGGGGAGCTGTTTTTT
j_call: TRBJ2-2
d_call: TRBD1
v_call: TRBV23-1
cdr3_length: 16
clone_size: few

cdr3_aa: CASRSGALETQYF
cdr3_nt: TGTGCCAGCAGGTCAGGGGCTCTGGAGACCCAGTACTTC
j_call: TRBJ2-5
d_call: NA
v_call: TRBV7-2
cdr3_length: 13
clone_size: NA

cdr3_aa: CASSFKRGSNEQFF
cdr3_nt: TGCGCCAGCAGCTTTAAGCGGGGGTCGAATGAGCAGTTCTTC
j_call: TRBJ2-1
d_call: TRBD2
v_call: TRBV5-1
cdr3_length: 14
clone_size: NA

cdr3_aa: CASSLETTSGNEQFF
cdr3_nt: TGTGCCAGCAGCTTAGAGACTACTAGCGGGAATGAGCAGTTCTTC
j_call: TRBJ2-1
d_call: TRBD2
v_call: TRBV7-9
cdr3_length: 15
clone_size: once

cdr3_aa: CASSARDRGWYEQYF
cdr3_nt: TGTGCCAGCAGCGCACGGGACAGGGGGTGGTACGAGCAGTACTTC
j_call: TRBJ2-7
d_call: TRBD1
v_call: TRBV5-6
cdr3_length: 15
clone_size: NA

cdr3_aa: CASSFGGPEAFF
cdr3_nt: TGTGCCAGCAGCTTTGGGGGACCTGAAGCTTTCTTT
j_call: TRBJ1-1
d_call: NA
v_call: TRBV7-9
cdr3_length: 12
clone_size: NA

cdr3_aa: CASSLFSGGPYEQYF
cdr3_nt: TGTGCCAGCAGTTTGTTTAGCGGGGGCCCCTACGAGCAGTACTTC
j_call: TRBJ2-7
d_call: TRBD2
v_call: TRBV27
cdr3_length: 15
clone_size: NA

cdr3_aa: CATSRAYPGAVTGELFF
cdr3_nt: TGTGCCACCAGCAGAGCTTACCCTGGGGCGGTCACCGGGGAGCTGTTTTTT
j_call: TRBJ2-2
d_call: NA
v_call: TRBV15
cdr3_length: 17
clone_size: few

cdr3_aa: CASSGVDTQYF
cdr3_nt: TGTGCCAGTAGCGGGGTGGATACGCAGTATTTT
j_call: TRBJ2-3
d_call: NA
v_call: TRBV19
cdr3_length: 11
clone_size: NA

cdr3_aa: CASSQPGQNNQPQHF
cdr3_nt: TGTGCCAGCAGCCAACCGGGACAGAACAATCAGCCCCAGCATTTT
j_call: TRBJ1-5
d_call: TRBD1
v_call: TRBV4-2
cdr3_length: 15
clone_size: NA

cdr3_aa: CASSRDTSYNEQFF
cdr3_nt: TGTGCCAGCAGCCGGGACACTTCCTACAATGAGCAGTTCTTC
j_call: TRBJ2-1
d_call: NA
v_call: TRBV6-1
cdr3_length: 14
clone_size: NA

cdr3_aa: CASSYQGAVTQYF
cdr3_nt: TGTGCCAGCAGTTACCAGGGGGCCGTGACCCAGTACTTC
j_call: TRBJ2-5
d_call: TRBD1
v_call: TRBV6-5
cdr3_length: 13
clone_size: once

cdr3_aa: CATSRDSGTGETQYF
cdr3_nt: TGTGCCACCAGCAGAGATTCGGGGACAGGGGAGACCCAGTACTTC
j_call: TRBJ2-5
d_call: TRBD1
v_call: TRBV15
cdr3_length: 15
clone_size: NA

cdr3_aa: CASSLGPDTQYF
cdr3_nt: TGTGCCAGCAGCTTGGGACCGGATACGCAGTATTTT
j_call: TRBJ2-3
d_call: NA
v_call: TRBV11-1
cdr3_length: 12
clone_size: NA

cdr3_aa: CASSLSGHLTDTQYF
cdr3_nt: TGTGCCAGCAGTTTATCAGGACATCTAACAGATACGCAGTATTTT
j_call: TRBJ2-3
d_call: NA
v_call: TRBV27
cdr3_length: 15
clone_size: NA

cdr3_aa: CASSVSGRPQETQYF
cdr3_nt: TGCGCCAGCAGCGTATCGGGACGACCCCAAGAGACCCAGTACTTC
j_call: TRBJ2-5
d_call: NA
v_call: TRBV5-1
cdr3_length: 15
clone_size: NA